These T cell receptor beta chains were read from a single sample in a study of shared clonotypes between healthy human individuals. Profiling relied on immunoSEQ multiplex PCR, and the TCRdb table lists in-frame clones only, not all of them. The sample includes about 2,100,000 clones, about 92% of them seen just once. Material for sequencing was naive CD8+ T cells from PBMCs. Every receptor here comes from a man aged 18 to 29 in good health. Some clones in this sample may be carry-over from other donors' samples. The CDR3 runs from the conserved cysteine through the conserved F or W. Fields, in order: D gene, J gene, clone size, CDR3 length, V gene, CDR3 protein, CDR3 DNA. D genes are given only for firm matches. Only some rows state a clone size, as once, few, many or a class for expanded clones.

D gene: .
J gene: TRBJ1-5
clone size: .
CDR3 length: 14
V gene: TRBV27
CDR3 protein: CASSLRQFNQPQHF
CDR3 DNA: TGTGCCAGCAGCTTGCGACAGTTCAATCAGCCCCAGCATTTT

D gene: TRBD1
J gene: TRBJ2-7
clone size: .
CDR3 length: 15
V gene: TRBV9
CDR3 protein: CASSASDREFLEQYF
CDR3 DNA: TGTGCCAGCAGCGCATCGGACAGGGAATTTTTAGAGCAGTACTTC

D gene: TRBD1
J gene: TRBJ1-1
clone size: few
CDR3 length: 10
V gene: TRBV29-1
CDR3 protein: CSGQGVEAFF
CDR3 DNA: TGCAGCGGTCAGGGGGTTGAAGCTTTCTTT

D gene: TRBD2
J gene: TRBJ2-7
clone size: .
CDR3 length: 16
V gene: TRBV9
CDR3 protein: CASSGPPGLVSYEQYF
CDR3 DNA: TGTGCCAGCAGCGGACCCCCGGGACTAGTATCCTACGAGCAGTACTTC

D gene: .
J gene: TRBJ2-7
clone size: .
CDR3 length: 12
V gene: TRBV7-9
CDR3 protein: CASSPTGNEQYF
CDR3 DNA: TGTGCCAGCAGCCCAACAGGTAACGAGCAGTACTTC

D gene: .
J gene: TRBJ1-2
clone size: .
CDR3 length: 15
V gene: TRBV6-1
CDR3 protein: CASSLRAPPRYGYTF
CDR3 DNA: TGTGCCAGCAGCCTCCGGGCCCCTCCTCGGTATGGCTACACCTTC

D gene: .
J gene: TRBJ2-7
clone size: once
CDR3 length: 14
V gene: TRBV10-3
CDR3 protein: CAIATEGRQDEQYF
CDR3 DNA: TGTGCCATCGCCACGGAGGGGCGCCAAGACGAGCAGTACTTC

D gene: .
J gene: TRBJ1-1
clone size: .
CDR3 length: 15
V gene: TRBV27
CDR3 protein: CATRPWAKMNTEAFF
CDR3 DNA: TGTGCCACCCGCCCGTGGGCAAAGATGAACACTGAAGCTTTCTTT

D gene: .
J gene: TRBJ1-2
clone size: .
CDR3 length: 14
V gene: TRBV6-5
CDR3 protein: CASSYGGANYGYTF
CDR3 DNA: TGTGCCAGCAGTTATGGGGGGGCCAACTATGGCTACACCTTC

D gene: .
J gene: TRBJ2-7
clone size: .
CDR3 length: 12
V gene: TRBV6-6
CDR3 protein: CASSGESYEQYF
CDR3 DNA: TGTGCCAGCAGTGGTGAGTCCTACGAGCAGTACTTC

D gene: .
J gene: TRBJ2-1
clone size: .
CDR3 length: 16
V gene: TRBV13
CDR3 protein: CASSLEPARFYNEQFF
CDR3 DNA: TGTGCCAGCAGCTTAGAACCGGCGCGGTTTTACAATGAGCAGTTCTTC

D gene: .
J gene: TRBJ2-3
clone size: once
CDR3 length: 15
V gene: TRBV5-1
CDR3 protein: CASSPNLGPLDTQYF
CDR3 DNA: TGCGCCAGCAGCCCAAACTTGGGTCCGTTGGATACGCAGTATTTT

D gene: TRBD1
J gene: TRBJ1-1
clone size: .
CDR3 length: 13
V gene: TRBV4-3
CDR3 protein: CASGRLTGVEAFF
CDR3 DNA: TGCGCCAGCGGCCGCCTGACAGGGGTTGAAGCTTTCTTT

D gene: .
J gene: TRBJ2-7
clone size: .
CDR3 length: 13
V gene: TRBV5-5
CDR3 protein: CASSLRVSYEQYF
CDR3 DNA: TGTGCCAGCAGCTTGAGGGTTTCCTACGAGCAGTACTTC

D gene: .
J gene: TRBJ2-7
clone size: .
CDR3 length: 13
V gene: TRBV7-3
CDR3 protein: CASSLTGGHEQYF
CDR3 DNA: TGTGCCAGCAGCTTAACGGGCGGGCACGAGCAGTACTTC

D gene: .
J gene: TRBJ1-1
clone size: .
CDR3 length: 14
V gene: TRBV19
CDR3 protein: CASSIAGTRTEAFF
CDR3 DNA: TGTGCCAGTAGTATAGCCGGGACCCGCACTGAAGCTTTCTTT

D gene: .
J gene: TRBJ1-4
clone size: .
CDR3 length: 16
V gene: TRBV19
CDR3 protein: CASSIDDTGMVVKLFF
CDR3 DNA: TGTGCCAGTAGTATAGACGATACCGGGATGGTGGTAAAACTGTTTTTT

D gene: .
J gene: TRBJ2-6
clone size: .
CDR3 length: 17
V gene: TRBV7-9
CDR3 protein: CASSYRGVLAGANVLTF
CDR3 DNA: TGTGCCAGCAGCTACCGAGGGGTATTGGCTGGGGCCAACGTCCTGACTTTC

D gene: .
J gene: TRBJ2-1
clone size: .
CDR3 length: 12
V gene: TRBV6-5
CDR3 protein: CASKRDGHEQFF
CDR3 DNA: TGTGCCAGCAAGCGCGACGGCCATGAGCAGTTCTTC

D gene: .
J gene: TRBJ2-4
clone size: .
CDR3 length: 12
V gene: TRBV4-1
CDR3 protein: CASSQAGVIQYF
CDR3 DNA: TGCGCCAGCAGCCAAGCGGGTGTTATTCAGTACTTC

D gene: TRBD2
J gene: TRBJ2-7
clone size: .
CDR3 length: 14
V gene: TRBV6-1
CDR3 protein: CASSAGLAVYEQYF
CDR3 DNA: TGTGCCAGCAGTGCGGGACTAGCGGTATACGAGCAGTACTTC

D gene: .
J gene: TRBJ2-7
clone size: .
CDR3 length: 17
V gene: TRBV7-3
CDR3 protein: CASSAKGEIVGRIEQYF
CDR3 DNA: TGTGCCAGCAGCGCAAAGGGGGAAATTGTGGGGCGAATCGAGCAGTACTTC

D gene: .
J gene: TRBJ1-1
clone size: .
CDR3 length: 15
V gene: TRBV5-6
CDR3 protein: CASTVRGLMNTEAFF
CDR3 DNA: TGTGCCAGCACCGTCCGGGGCCTCATGAACACTGAAGCTTTCTTT

D gene: .
J gene: TRBJ2-7
clone size: .
CDR3 length: 14
V gene: TRBV5-1
CDR3 protein: CASSADPFVYEQYF
CDR3 DNA: TGCGCCAGCAGCGCCGACCCGTTCGTATACGAGCAGTACTTC

D gene: TRBD1
J gene: TRBJ2-7
clone size: .
CDR3 length: 14
V gene: TRBV9
CDR3 protein: CASSPRTGEGEQYF
CDR3 DNA: TGTGCCAGCAGCCCCCGGACAGGGGAAGGCGAGCAGTACTTC

D gene: .
J gene: TRBJ1-2
clone size: .
CDR3 length: 18
V gene: TRBV7-9
CDR3 protein: CASSRPAQGAGPNYGYTF
CDR3 DNA: TGTGCCAGCAGTCGACCCGCGCAGGGTGCTGGACCTAACTATGGCTACACCTTC

D gene: .
J gene: TRBJ2-1
clone size: .
CDR3 length: 16
V gene: TRBV9
CDR3 protein: CASSAPGGFTSHEQFF
CDR3 DNA: TGTGCCAGCAGCGCGCCGGGGGGCTTCACTAGCCATGAGCAGTTCTTC